A selection of T cell receptor beta chains follows, all from one sample in a study of blood T cells in healthy people across ages. TCRdb ran MiXCR on the 5' RACE reads and lists one entry per CDR3 protein. The sample records about 580,000 distinct CDR3 sequences, roughly 48% being singletons. Sequenced sample: blood. These receptors came from a man aged 80 or over in good health. Both conserved end residues are part of each CDR3. D genes are given only for firm matches. The listing skips clone size in some rows; elsewhere it reads once, few, many or a size class.

TRBD1 | few | TRBJ2-1 | TRBV6-1 | CAHRKDRGDGNEQFF | TGTGCCCATCGGAAAGACAGGGGCGATGGAAATGAGCAGTTCTTC
- | few | TRBJ2-5 | TRBV29-1 | CSVEGGYRETQYF | TGCAGCGTTGAAGGGGGTTATAGAGAGACCCAGTACTTC
- | - | TRBJ2-7 | TRBV20-1 | CSATHWGESYEQYF | TGCAGTGCTACTCATTGGGGAGAGAGCTACGAGCAGTACTTC
- | few | TRBJ2-7 | TRBV7-2 | CASSLLLGGDYEQYF | TGTGCCAGCAGCTTACTTCTTGGCGGAGACTACGAGCAGTACTTC
TRBD2 | few | TRBJ2-3 | TRBV20-1 | CSAKKREVSTDTQYF | TGCAGTGCTAAAAAGCGGGAGGTCAGCACAGATACGCAGTATTTT
- | few | TRBJ1-2 | TRBV7-9 | CASSLGAEYGYTF | TGTGCCAGCAGCTTAGGGGCCGAGTATGGCTACACCTTC
- | once | TRBJ2-1 | TRBV14 | CASSQTSRRANEQFF | TGTGCCAGCAGCCAAACTAGCAGGAGGGCCAATGAGCAGTTCTTC
TRBD2 | - | TRBJ2-1 | TRBV6-5 | CASSYQGLAGGNNEQFF | TGTGCCAGCAGTTACCAGGGACTAGCGGGAGGAAACAATGAGCAGTTCTTC
- | many | TRBJ2-7 | TRBV6-5 | CASSLKPTYEQYF | TGTGCCAGCAGTCTTAAGCCTACCTACGAGCAGTACTTC
- | few | TRBJ1-2 | TRBV29-1 | CSVEGGQGQSYTF | TGCAGCGTTGAGGGTGGCCAGGGTCAAAGCTACACCTTC
- | - | TRBJ2-7 | TRBV6-1 | CASSGSSDEQYF | TGTGCCAGCAGTGGGAGTTCAGACGAGCAGTACTTC
- | - | TRBJ1-6 | TRBV7-9 | CASSLIGTPEPYNSPLHF | TGTGCCAGCAGCTTAATAGGGACACCTGAGCCTTATAATTCACCCCTCCACTTT
TRBD1 | - | TRBJ2-2 | TRBV20-1 | CSAQGQETNTGELFF | TGCAGTGCACAGGGGCAGGAAACGAACACCGGGGAGCTGTTTTTT
TRBD2 | - | TRBJ2-1 | TRBV5-1 | CASSLLTSDPYNEQFF | TGCGCCAGCAGCCTCTTAACTAGCGACCCTTACAATGAGCAGTTCTTC
- | - | TRBJ2-2 | TRBV9 | CASSDRPKIGGATGELFF | TGTGCCAGCAGCGACCGTCCCAAAATAGGAGGGGCCACCGGGGAGCTGTTTTTT
TRBD1 | - | TRBJ2-7 | TRBV3-1 | CASSHSGQGSVEQYF | TGTGCCAGCAGCCACAGTGGACAGGGGTCAGTCGAGCAGTACTTC
TRBD2 | - | TRBJ2-3 | TRBV7-9 | CAKQETSGAQDTQYF | TGTGCCAAGCAAGAGACTAGCGGGGCCCAGGATACGCAGTATTTT
- | many | TRBJ2-1 | TRBV6-5 | CASSYTLGNEQFF | TGTGCCAGCAGTTATACTCTCGGCAATGAGCAGTTCTTC
- | - | TRBJ1-1 | TRBV7-2 | CASSPQRMNTEAFF | TGTGCCAGCAGCCCACAGAGAATGAACACTGAAGCTTTCTTT
TRBD2 | - | TRBJ2-5 | TRBV10-1 | CASSDVRGASQETQYF | TGCGCCAGCAGTGATGTGCGGGGGGCTTCACAAGAGACCCAGTACTTC
- | few | TRBJ1-1 | TRBV20-1 | CSARDGRAPEAFF | TGCAGTGCTAGAGATGGAAGGGCCCCTGAAGCTTTCTTT
- | - | TRBJ2-3 | TRBV19 | CASKGYDTDTQYF | TGTGCCAGTAAAGGGTATGACACAGATACGCAGTATTTT
- | many | TRBJ2-3 | TRBV7-2 | CASSFRRGGGRTDTQYF | TGTGCCAGCAGCTTCAGGAGGGGAGGAGGGCGCACAGATACGCAGTATTTT
- | - | TRBJ2-5 | TRBV6-2/TRBV6-3 | CASSYYRQETQYF | TGTGCCAGCAGTTACTACAGACAAGAGACCCAGTACTTC
TRBD2 | few | TRBJ2-7 | TRBV6-1 | CASSDLGFLAGVGEQYF | TGTGCCAGCAGCGATCTCGGGTTTCTAGCGGGAGTGGGCGAGCAGTACTTC